Below, 8 T cell receptor beta chains from the same sample are listed, as sequenced in a study of graft-versus-host responses after intestinal transplantation. These receptors' antigens are unknown. Sequencing was performed with immunoSEQ multiplex PCR; in TCRdb, only in-frame clones are kept and a portion is missing. The repertoire consists of tens of thousands of clones, with over 80% occurring once and the leading ten covering approximately 5.5%. This specimen consisted of unstimulated CD8+ T cells sorted from spleen or lymph node cells, obtained before intestinal transplant. The receptors come from a human donor who received an intestinal transplant.

This clone was seen a handful of times. In nucleotides, the CDR3 is TGTGCCAGCAGTCAGGGACTAGGAGCAGATACGCAGTATTTT. Amino acid sequence: CASSQGLGADTQYF. The rearrangement uses TRBV6-5 and TRBJ2-3; the match to TRBD2 covers 8 bases. CDR3 length equals 14 residues. The germline V gene encodes CDR1 MNHEY and CDR2 SVGAGI. Losses at the gene ends were 5 bases for V and 4 bases for J; bases not matched to a gene: 5.

V gene TRBV4-1 combines with J gene TRBJ1-2; D gene uncertain. The CDR3 contains 16 residues. Germline V lookup: CDR1 MGHRA, CDR2 YSYEKL. V lost 0 bases, J lost 5 bases, and 16 bases lay in between. The DNA of the CDR3 is TGCGCCAGCAGCCAAGATAGGGCAGCTAATCTATATGGCTACACCTTC. It codes for CASSQDRAANLYGYTF.

The chain recombines TRBV5-5 with TRBJ1-2; D may be TRBD1 (5 bases). Germline V gene data show CDR1 as SGHKS and CDR2 as YYEKEE (reference sequence). This CDR3 has 15 amino acids. Trimming took 0 bases from V and 1 from J, leaving 10 bases between them. Written as DNA, the CDR3 is TGTGCCAGCAGCTTGGCTGGACACCTTAACTATGGCTACACCTTC. This encodes CASSLAGHLNYGYTF.

Concerning this clone itself: The same CDR3 arises from other DNA sequences in this sample as well. Here the CDR3 DNA reads TGTGCCAGCAGTGAGGGGGGTCGGAACACTGAAGCTTTCTTT. Amino acid sequence: CASSEGGRNTEAFF. The V call is TRBV2, the J call TRBJ1-1; possibly TRBD1 for D (5 bases). The germline V gene encodes CDR1 SNHLY and CDR2 FYNNEI. With 3 bases removed from V and 1 base from J, the gap between germline ends came to 9 bases. The CDR3 is 14 residues long.

This chain uses TRBV18 with TRBJ2-1; D gene ambiguous. The CDR3 is 11 amino acids. Trimming left V 3 bases short and J 7 bases short, with 4 bases between. The germline CDR1 and CDR2 sequences are KGHSH and LQKENI. This CDR3 reads CASSPGNEQFF. CDR3 nucleotides: TGTGCCAGCTCACCGGGAAATGAGCAGTTCTTC.

The genes are TRBV9 and TRBJ2-5, with TRBD2 identical over 13 bases. The germline V gene encodes CDR1 SGDLS and CDR2 YYNGEE. The V gene end was trimmed by 4 bases and the J gene end by 1 base; junction bases not matched to a gene: 7. The CDR3 runs 17 residues. Here the CDR3 DNA reads TGTGCCAGCAGCCCAGGTCGGACTAGCGGGGGCCAAGAGACCCAGTACTTC. The encoded protein is CASSPGRTSGGQETQYF.

This CDR3 is CASSLGQGNTEAFF. In DNA form, the CDR3 reads TGTGCCAGCAGCTTAGGCCAGGGGAACACTGAAGCTTTCTTT. The gene calls are TRBV7-9 and TRBJ1-1, with a tentative D call TRBD1 (5 bases). V lost 1 base, J lost 1 base, and 7 bases lay in between. Germline V gene lookup returns CDR1 SEHNR and CDR2 FQNEAQ (reference sequence). This CDR3 has 14 residues. Full variable domain (missing parts from reference TRBV7-9 and TRBJ1-1): DTGVSQNPRHKITKRGQNVTFRCDPISEHNRLYWYRQTLGQGPEFLTYFQNEAQLEKSRLLSDRFSAERPKGSFSTLEIQRTEQGDSAMYLCASSLGQGNTEAFFGQGTRLTVV.

V usage is TRBV10-2 and J usage is TRBJ2-5; D uncertain. V shed 3 bases and J shed 2 bases, with 10 bases lying between them. This CDR3 has 14 amino acids. Germline CDR1 and CDR2: WSHSY and SAAADI. Here the CDR3 reads CASSDPPRQETQYF. The CDR3 region has the DNA TGCGCCAGCAGTGATCCCCCACGACAAGAGACCCAGTACTTC.